The 27 T cell receptor beta chains in this list originate from one sample, sequenced in a study of OX40 agonist ivuxolimab in advanced cancers. TCRdb's table, derived via immunoSEQ multiplex PCR, lists solely in-frame clones and lacks some. The sample shows 35,000 to 50,000 clones, about nine tenths of them seen only once. The starting material was CD4+ or CD8+ T cells sorted from blood, obtained in a trial of the OX40 agonist ivuxolimab. Receptors originate from an adult with an advanced solid tumor such as melanoma, head and neck, liver or kidney cancer.

This clone was detected only a few times. V and J are TRBV28 and TRBJ2-3, with TRBD2 identical over 8 bases. Germline V gene data show CDR1 as MDHEN and CDR2 as SYDVKM. The CDR3 is 14 residues long. V lost 6 bases, J lost 4 bases, and 6 bases stayed unmatched. The CDR3 coding sequence is TGTGCCAGCAGGCGCGGGACTAGGTCAGATACGCAGTATTTT. Its protein product is CASRRGTRSDTQYF.

This clone showed up just once. The rearrangement joins TRBV2 to TRBJ1-4; no clear D. The CDR3 loop spans 15 amino acids. Germline V gives CDR1 SNHLY, CDR2 FYNNEI. Trimming cost V 5 bases and J 3 bases, with 13 bases left between them. The CDR3 bases are TGTGCCAGCAGTCTCCCCCAGTCGGCTAATGAAAAACTGTTTTTT. Its protein product is CASSLPQSANEKLFF.

The CDR3 coding sequence is TGTGCCAGCAGCCGAAATCCCGGGGGCACAGATACGCAGTATTTT. Protein: CASSRNPGGTDTQYF. This chain joins TRBV4-2 and TRBJ2-3; a weak D match, TRBD2 (5 bases). CDR3 size: 15 residues. In germline, CDR1 is LGHNA, CDR2 YNFKEQ. V was shortened by 4 bases and J by 1 base, with 12 bases between the two germline ends.

This chain links TRBV7-3 with TRBJ2-1; 7 nucleotides agree with TRBD2. J was trimmed by 7 bases and V by 4 bases; bases with no gene match: 16. This CDR3 has 17 amino acids. Germline V lookup: CDR1 SGHTA, CDR2 FQGTGA. The CDR3 reads CASSSASIGGSGNEQFF. In DNA, the CDR3 is TGTGCCAGCAGCTCGGCGTCCATCGGCGGGAGTGGGAATGAGCAGTTCTTC.

V gene TRBV5-8 combines with J gene TRBJ2-3; 7 bases fit TRBD2. The CDR3 extends over 17 amino acids. Germline values: CDR1 SGHTS, CDR2 YDEGEE. With V trimmed by 0 bases and J by 4 bases, 11 bases remained unmatched. The chain's CDR3 is CASSLAYRGGSADTQYF. The CDR3, as DNA: TGTGCCAGCAGCTTGGCGTACCGGGGCGGGAGTGCAGATACGCAGTATTTT.

The V gene is TRBV5-1, the J gene TRBJ1-2; D is undetermined. The CDR3 loop spans 12 amino acids. Looked up from germline, CDR1 is SGHRS and CDR2 is YFSETQ. V lost 4 bases and J 5 bases, leaving 9 bases between the germline ends. In DNA, the CDR3 is TGCGCCAGCAGCCGGACGTTGTATGGCTACACCTTC. Its protein product is CASSRTLYGYTF.

This chain connects TRBV6-6 to TRBJ1-5; a possible D gene is TRBD1 (5 bases). This CDR3 has 15 amino acids. CDR1 is MNHNY, CDR2 SVGAGI, per germline (reference sequence). The ends were cut back, 3 bases at V and 1 base at J, with 10 bases in the middle. The CDR3 spells CASSYGGESNQPQHF. The DNA of the CDR3 is TGTGCCAGCAGTTATGGAGGGGAGAGCAATCAGCCCCAGCATTTT.

This clone occurred a few times. This CDR3 is also generated by other DNA sequences in the sample. V and J are TRBV7-8 and TRBJ1-3; 9 bases line up with TRBD1. V was pared by 1 base and J by 1 base, with 2 bases of the junction left unmatched. Per germline, CDR1 SGHVS and CDR2 FQNEAQ. This CDR3 spans 16 amino acids. CDR3: CASSLDRGRSGNTIYF. In DNA, the CDR3 is TGTGCCAGCAGCTTAGACAGGGGGCGGTCTGGAAACACCATATATTTT.

The chain has TRBV7-9 and TRBJ2-1; D perhaps matches TRBD2 (6 bases). V lost 2 bases and J lost 5, with 10 bases in between. Germline assignment: CDR1 SEHNR and CDR2 FQNEAQ (reference sequence). This CDR3 spans 14 amino acids. The CDR3, as DNA: TGTGCCAGCAGCTTAAAGGGACTCAACAATGAGCAGTTCTTC. Encoded protein: CASSLKGLNNEQFF.

DNA for the CDR3: TGTGCCAGCAGTTCCAGCGGGAGTAGAGACGAGCAGTACTTC. This gives the protein CASSSSGSRDEQYF. The rearrangement uses TRBV6-1 and TRBJ2-7, with 8 bases matching TRBD2. The V gene's germline CDR1 is MNHNS and CDR2 SASEGT. With 5 bases clipped from V and 5 bases from J, the junction kept 8 bases outside the gene matches. This CDR3 region has 14 residues.

This chain uses TRBV7-2 with TRBJ2-1; TRBD2 matches 9 bases. The length of the CDR3 is 18 residues. The germline V gene encodes CDR1 SGHTA and CDR2 FQGNSA. Losses at the gene ends were 1 base for V and 7 bases for J; bases not matched to a gene: 14. The CDR3 DNA follows: TGTGCCAGCAGCTTAGATGGCGGTGGCCTAGCGGGAATGAATGAGCAGTTCTTC. This gives the protein CASSLDGGGLAGMNEQFF.

The chain uses TRBV7-9 and TRBJ2-6; D not certain. Per germline, CDR1 SEHNR and CDR2 FQNEAQ (reference sequence). The CDR3 is 15 residues long. V was pared by 3 bases and J by 4 bases, with 10 bases between. The CDR3 nucleotides are TGTGCCAGCAGCTTCGCCTTGGGCGGGGCCAACGTCCTGACTTTC. This translates into CASSFALGGANVLTF.

The chain recombines TRBV19 with TRBJ2-2; no reliable D call. The V gene lost 0 bases and the J gene lost 4 bases, with 12 bases spanning the gap. CDR3 size: 16 residues. Per germline, CDR1 LNHDA and CDR2 SQIVND (reference sequence). The CDR3 protein is CASSIDQGSITGELFF. CDR3 nucleotides: TGTGCCAGTAGTATAGATCAAGGTAGCATCACCGGGGAGCTGTTTTTT.

The chain is built from TRBV7-2 and TRBJ2-3; the match to TRBD2 covers 10 bases. The germline V gene encodes CDR1 SGHTA and CDR2 FQGNSA. The J segment lost 4 bases and the V segment lost 0 bases, leaving 4 bases of the junction unmatched. This CDR3 is built from 16 residues. The CDR3 DNA reads as TGTGCCAGCAGCTTAGCTAGCGGGAGGTCCCCAGATACGCAGTATTTT. This codes for CASSLASGRSPDTQYF.

V and J are TRBV7-6 and TRBJ2-7; 7 nucleotides match TRBD1. The CDR3 consists of 13 residues. Germline V gene data show CDR1 as SGHVS and CDR2 as FNYEAQ. Losses at the gene ends were 0 bases for V and 4 bases for J; bases not matched to a gene: 0. The CDR3 spells CASSLAQGYEQYF. In DNA form, the CDR3 reads TGTGCCAGCAGCTTAGCACAGGGGTACGAGCAGTACTTC.

This chain connects TRBV28 to TRBJ2-1, with TRBD2 identical over 15 bases. The CDR3 consists of 18 residues. Germline V gives CDR1 MDHEN, CDR2 SYDVKM. With V trimmed by 4 bases and J by 9 bases, 13 bases remained unmatched. The CDR3, as DNA: TGTGCCAGCAGTTCTCACCTGGGACTAGCGGGAGGAGGCGGTGAGCAGTTCTTC. Residues: CASSSHLGLAGGGGEQFF.

The chain couples TRBV7-9 to TRBJ1-1, with D perhaps matching TRBD1 (5 bases). The CDR3 consists of 15 residues. V shed 3 bases and J shed 5 bases, with 16 bases lying between them. The V gene's germline CDR1 is SEHNR and CDR2 FQNEAQ (reference sequence). The CDR3: CASSFGGARRTEAFF. Here the CDR3 DNA reads TGTGCCAGCAGCTTTGGTGGGGCCCGGCGAACTGAAGCTTTCTTT.

The V gene is TRBV4-2, the J gene TRBJ2-3, with 10 nucleotides matching TRBD2. After removal of 2 bases from V and 2 bases from J, the junction contained 1 base not matched to a gene. Per the germline V gene, CDR1 is LGHNA and CDR2 is YNFKEQ. The length of the CDR3 is 15 residues. CDR3 protein: CASSQLAGDTDTQYF. The CDR3, as DNA: TGTGCCAGCAGCCAACTAGCGGGGGACACAGATACGCAGTATTTT.

The rearrangement links TRBV10-3 to TRBJ2-1; possibly TRBD2 for D (5 bases). V was clipped by 5 bases and J by 6 bases, with 17 bases between them. The CDR3 has 15 amino acids. Germline assignment: CDR1 ENHRY and CDR2 SYGVKD. The CDR3 reads CAISTETPSFNEQFF. The DNA of the CDR3 is TGTGCCATCAGTACCGAGACCCCTAGCTTCAATGAGCAGTTCTTC.

This chain connects TRBV19 to TRBJ2-7, with 7 bases identical to TRBD2. With 2 bases clipped from V and 1 base from J, the junction kept 5 bases outside the gene matches. CDR1 is LNHDA and CDR2 is SQIVND in the germline V gene (reference sequence). This CDR3 is built from 15 residues. In DNA form, the CDR3 reads TGTGCCAGTAGTATACGCCTAGCGGCATCCTACGAGCAGTACTTC. This encodes CASSIRLAASYEQYF. Full variable domain (outside the CDR3, taken from reference TRBV19 and TRBJ2-7): DGGITQSPKYLFRKEGQNVTLSCEQNLNHDAMYWYRQDPGQGLRLIYYSQIVNDFQKGDIAEGYSVSREKKESFPLTVTSAQKNPTAFYLCASSIRLAASYEQYFGPGTRLTVT.

V gene TRBV5-1 combines with J gene TRBJ1-3, with a possible D match to TRBD1 (5 bases). CDR1 and CDR2 from the germline V gene are SGHRS and YFSETQ. This CDR3 has 14 amino acids. Trimming cost V 4 bases and J 4 bases, with 12 bases left between them. CDR3 amino acids: CASSAGGSGNTIYF. As DNA, the CDR3 is TGCGCCAGCAGCGCGGGGGGGTCCGGAAACACCATATATTTT. Based on the CDR3 plus reference TRBV5-1 and TRBJ1-3, the full variable domain is KAGVTQTPRYLIKTRGQQVTLSCSPISGHRSVSWYQQTPGQGLQFLFEYFSETQRNKGNFPGRFSGRQFSNSRSEMNVSTLELGDSALYLCASSAGGSGNTIYFGEGSWLTVV.

This sequence joins TRBV7-2 and TRBJ2-3, with D tentatively TRBD1 (9 bases). The CDR3 is 16 residues long. CDR1 and CDR2 from the germline V gene are SGHTA and FQGNSA. Trimming took 5 bases from V and 5 from J, leaving 20 bases between them. CDR3 sequence reads: CASSRGGTGRRDTQYF. CDR3 in DNA: TGTGCCAGCAGCCGGGGGGGGACAGGGCGGAGAGATACGCAGTATTTT. Full variable domain (remainder filled in from reference TRBV7-2 and TRBJ2-3): GAGVSQSPSNKVTEKGKDVELRCDPISGHTALYWYRQSLGQGLEFLIYFQGNSAPDKSGLPSDRFSAERTGGSVSTLTIQRTQQEDSAVYLCASSRGGTGRRDTQYFGPGTRLTVL.

J is TRBJ2-3 and V is TRBV7-2; D perhaps matches TRBD2 (6 bases). V was cut by 5 bases and J by 1 base, with 13 bases left in between. Looked up from germline, CDR1 is SGHTA and CDR2 is FQGNSA. The CDR3 runs 15 residues. The CDR3 reads CASSQEGLRTDTQYF. For the CDR3, the DNA is TGTGCCAGCAGCCAGGAGGGCCTTCGCACAGATACGCAGTATTTT.

This rearrangement joins TRBV7-2 to TRBJ2-3, with D hard to call. The CDR3 runs 13 residues. Germline V gene lookup returns CDR1 SGHTA and CDR2 FQGNSA. V was shortened by 1 base and J by 0 bases, with 2 bases between the two germline ends. The CDR3 spells CASSLDSTDTQYF. The CDR3 coding sequence is TGTGCCAGCAGCTTAGACAGCACAGATACGCAGTATTTT.

The genes are TRBV5-8 and TRBJ1-5; possible D gene TRBD1, 6 bases. Trimming took off 4 bases at V and 5 bases at J, with 13 bases between the two ends. The germline V gene encodes CDR1 SGHTS and CDR2 YDEGEE. CDR3 length: 14 amino acids. The CDR3 DNA reads TGTGCCAGCAGCGCCGGACAGAACTATCAGCCCCAGCATTTT. It codes for CASSAGQNYQPQHF. The full variable domain, completed using reference TRBV5-8 and TRBJ1-5, is EAGVTQSPTHLIKTRGQQATLRCSPISGHTSVYWYQQALGLGLQFLLWYDEGEERNRGNFPPRFSGRQFPNYSSELNVNALELEDSALYLCASSAGQNYQPQHFGDGTRLSIL.

The CDR3 DNA follows: TGCAGTGCTAGAAGTCCCGGGGAGCTGTTTTTT. Translated: CSARSPGELFF. The rearrangement links TRBV20-1 to TRBJ2-2; D remains unclear. The CDR3 has 11 residues. Trimming took off 2 bases at V and 6 bases at J, with 4 bases between the two ends. Germline CDR1 reads DFQATT; CDR2 reads SNEGSKA (reference sequence).

The rearrangement joins TRBV7-3 to TRBJ2-2, with TRBD2 matching 7 bases. The CDR3 covers 13 residues. V gave up 8 bases and J gave up 1 base; unmatched junction bases: 1. Per germline, CDR1 SGHTA and CDR2 FQGTGA. The CDR3 sequence: CASGLGNTGELFF. The CDR3 DNA is TGTGCCAGCGGACTAGGGAACACCGGGGAGCTGTTTTTT.